The rows below give T cell receptor beta chains drawn from one sample of a study of Ad26.COV2.S vaccination and SARS-CoV-2 variants. Measured with immunoSEQ multiplex PCR; TCRdb has only the in-frame clones, and not every one. The table has roughly 250,000 clones, approximately 88% seen once. The starting material was peripheral blood, obtained in a trial of Ad26.COV2.S vaccine versus placebo. The receptors here all came from a person between 18 and 65 years old who received the Ad26.COV2.S COVID-19 vaccine or a placebo. Each CDR3 is given with its conserved first and last residue. D genes are given only for firm matches. Only part of the rows carry a size: once, few, many, or a class if the clone is expanded.

v_gene: TRBV7-2
abundance: -
j_gene: TRBJ1-5
d_gene: -
CDR3aa: CASSHQLGNQPQHF
CDR3nt: TGTGCCAGCAGCCACCAGTTGGGCAATCAGCCCCAGCATTTT

v_gene: TRBV13
abundance: -
j_gene: TRBJ1-1
d_gene: -
CDR3aa: CASSRRGGMNTEAFF
CDR3nt: TGTGCCAGCAGCAGACGGGGAGGGATGAACACTGAAGCTTTCTTT

v_gene: TRBV6-5
abundance: -
j_gene: TRBJ1-2
d_gene: -
CDR3aa: CASTLRRRYGYTF
CDR3nt: TGTGCCAGCACCTTAAGGAGGCGCTATGGCTACACCTTC

v_gene: TRBV6-1
abundance: -
j_gene: TRBJ1-2
d_gene: -
CDR3aa: CASSEAGVGYTF
CDR3nt: TGTGCCAGCAGTGAAGCGGGGGTGGGCTACACCTTC

v_gene: TRBV27
abundance: -
j_gene: TRBJ2-2
d_gene: -
CDR3aa: CASSLRHHHLSGELFF
CDR3nt: TGTGCCAGCAGTCTGAGACATCATCACTTGTCCGGGGAGCTGTTTTTT

v_gene: TRBV10-3
abundance: once
j_gene: TRBJ2-1
d_gene: TRBD2
CDR3aa: CAISSGLAGGGSPFF
CDR3nt: TGTGCCATCAGTTCGGGACTAGCGGGGGGCGGATCACCGTTCTTC

v_gene: TRBV5-5
abundance: -
j_gene: TRBJ2-5
d_gene: -
CDR3aa: CASRGLSMETQYF
CDR3nt: TGTGCCAGCAGGGGTCTCTCAATGGAGACCCAGTACTTC

v_gene: TRBV7-3
abundance: -
j_gene: TRBJ2-3
d_gene: -
CDR3aa: CASSLGLADTQYF
CDR3nt: TGTGCCAGCAGCTTAGGTCTAGCAGATACGCAGTATTTT

v_gene: TRBV7-8
abundance: -
j_gene: TRBJ1-1
d_gene: -
CDR3aa: CASSLSQGWEAFF
CDR3nt: TGTGCCAGCAGCTTATCTCAGGGCTGGGAAGCTTTCTTT

v_gene: TRBV5-1
abundance: -
j_gene: TRBJ2-1
d_gene: -
CDR3aa: CASSLGQRANEQFF
CDR3nt: TGCGCCAGCAGCTTGGGACAGAGGGCCAATGAGCAGTTCTTC

v_gene: TRBV5-4
abundance: -
j_gene: TRBJ2-7
d_gene: TRBD2
CDR3aa: CASSLEGRAGGLNF
CDR3nt: TGTGCCAGCAGCTTGGAGGGGCGAGCGGGGGGCCTGAACTTC

v_gene: TRBV27
abundance: -
j_gene: TRBJ1-4
d_gene: TRBD1
CDR3aa: CASSLITGEREKLFF
CDR3nt: TGTGCCAGCAGTTTAATAACAGGGGAAAGGGAAAAACTGTTTTTT

v_gene: TRBV2
abundance: -
j_gene: TRBJ2-1
d_gene: TRBD2
CDR3aa: CASRGLAGANEQFF
CDR3nt: TGTGCCAGCAGAGGACTAGCGGGAGCTAATGAGCAGTTCTTC

v_gene: TRBV6-2/TRBV6-3
abundance: -
j_gene: TRBJ2-3
d_gene: TRBD1
CDR3aa: CASSYEYATGDGDTQYF
CDR3nt: TGTGCCAGCAGTTACGAATACGCTACAGGGGATGGAGATACGCAGTATTTT

v_gene: TRBV10-3
abundance: -
j_gene: TRBJ2-3
d_gene: TRBD2
CDR3aa: CAISESAGPQYF
CDR3nt: TGTGCCATCAGTGAGTCAGCGGGGCCGCAGTATTTT

v_gene: TRBV9
abundance: -
j_gene: TRBJ2-5
d_gene: -
CDR3aa: CASSVGSIPQETQYF
CDR3nt: TGTGCCAGCAGCGTAGGTAGTATTCCCCAAGAGACCCAGTACTTC

v_gene: TRBV9
abundance: few
j_gene: TRBJ2-7
d_gene: -
CDR3aa: CASSVARRPGQQGNEQYF
CDR3nt: TGTGCCAGCAGCGTAGCCCGTAGACCTGGACAGCAAGGGAACGAGCAGTACTTC

v_gene: TRBV12-1
abundance: -
j_gene: TRBJ1-5
d_gene: -
CDR3aa: CASSFEDVSNQPQHF
CDR3nt: TGTGCCAGCAGCTTCGAGGACGTCAGCAATCAGCCCCAGCATTTT

v_gene: TRBV27
abundance: few
j_gene: TRBJ1-6
d_gene: -
CDR3aa: CASTGDILNNSPLHF
CDR3nt: TGTGCCAGCACAGGGGACATTCTTAATAATTCACCCCTCCACTTT

v_gene: TRBV7-9
abundance: -
j_gene: TRBJ2-5
d_gene: -
CDR3aa: CASSLLIQETQYF
CDR3nt: TGTGCCAGCAGCTTACTGATCCAAGAGACCCAGTACTTC

v_gene: TRBV19
abundance: -
j_gene: TRBJ1-1
d_gene: -
CDR3aa: CASSNSGRFGNTEAFF
CDR3nt: TGTGCCAGTAGTAACTCGGGACGGTTCGGGAACACTGAAGCTTTCTTT

v_gene: TRBV6-2/TRBV6-3
abundance: -
j_gene: TRBJ1-1
d_gene: -
CDR3aa: CASSYDQARRNTEAFF
CDR3nt: TGTGCCAGCAGTTACGACCAGGCCCGAAGGAACACTGAAGCTTTCTTT

v_gene: TRBV24-1
abundance: -
j_gene: TRBJ2-5
d_gene: -
CDR3aa: CATSDNGQETQYF
CDR3nt: TGTGCCACCAGTGATAACGGCCAAGAGACCCAGTACTTC

v_gene: TRBV27
abundance: -
j_gene: TRBJ2-1
d_gene: -
CDR3aa: CASSRAVTGSSYNEQFF
CDR3nt: TGTGCCAGCAGTCGGGCGGTGACCGGCAGCTCCTACAATGAGCAGTTCTTC